This TCR beta chain was recorded in a study of tumor and adjacent non-tumor tissue in lung cancer. Whole-study context: There were some 11 adenocarcinoma, a couple of squamous cell carcinoma and 1 small cell lung cancer cases.

Study-wide findings and caveats: Normal lung showed higher cumulative top 100 clone frequency than tumor. Significantly higher TCR diversity was found in tumor than normal lung.

This sample's RNA came from whole unsorted tissue. Newly diagnosed lung cancer patients had thoracic surgery in China, August–November 2014, without prior chemotherapy. This CDR3 spans 16 amino acids. Germline loops: CDR1 MGHRA, CDR2 YSYEKL. The table lists this clonotype with a count of one. The antigen is unknown. Compared with germline, one end of the junction differs, possibly owing to a read error. TCRbeta libraries were built with three rounds of nested PCR, modified from ARM-PCR. TCRdb called the multiplex PCR reads again in MiXCR, with one record for every CDR3 protein. The sample includes 65,000 to 95,000 distinct CDR3 sequences, roughly 80% of them seen just once.

V is TRBV4-1 and J is TRBJ1-1; a possible D gene is TRBD1 (5 bases). The TCR comes from a woman in her forties or fifties with non-small cell lung cancer. The sequenced material came from lung tumor tissue. This CDR3 is CASSQDRFRANTKAFF. In nucleotides, the CDR3 is TGCGCCAGTAGCCAAGATCGTTTCAGGGCGAACACTAAAGCTTTCTTT.